The 31 T cell receptor beta chains presented below share a single source sample, sequenced in a study of T cell responses to AZD1222 COVID-19 vaccine. Profiled with immunoSEQ multiplex PCR; TCRdb holds only in-frame clones, not every one. This table holds over 85,000 clones, about 94% found once. The sequenced sample was peripheral blood, obtained 28 days after the second AZD1222 dose. These receptors were taken from an adult who received the AZD1222 COVID-19 vaccine.

The chain has TRBV5-4 and TRBJ1-4; possibly TRBD1 for D (6 bases). CDR3 size: 16 residues. Germline V gene lookup returns CDR1 SGHNT and CDR2 YYREEE (reference sequence). The V end lost 3 bases, the J end lost 7 bases, and 19 bases lay between the germline ends. The CDR3 reads CASSSRTQGRAEKLFF. The CDR3 nucleotides read TGTGCCAGCAGCTCAAGGACACAGGGAAGAGCTGAAAAACTGTTTTTT.

CDR3 DNA sequence: TGCGCCAGCAGCTTGGGTCTCGGGGCGGATTCACCCCTCCACTTT. Translating gives CASSLGLGADSPLHF. The V and J genes are TRBV5-1 and TRBJ1-6; maybe TRBD1 (5 bases). Between the trimmed V and J ends, which lost 0 bases and 8 bases, there was a span of 12 bases. This CDR3 is built from 15 residues. The V gene's germline CDR1 is SGHRS and CDR2 YFSETQ.

The genes are TRBV6-2 or TRBV6-3 and TRBJ1-2; the D is unclear. Germline V gives CDR1 MNHEY, CDR2 SVGEGT. The CDR3 runs 13 residues. Trimming took off 3 bases at V and 3 bases at J, with 8 bases between the two ends. The CDR3 DNA sequence: TGTGCCAGCAGTTATTCCGGACACTATGGCTACACCTTC. It translates to CASSYSGHYGYTF.

The rearrangement links TRBV7-8 to TRBJ1-2, with 8 positions matching TRBD1. Germline V CDR1 and CDR2: SGHVS, FQNEAQ. The CDR3 spans 14 residues. V dropped 1 base and J dropped 8; count of bases not matched to a gene: 6. The CDR3 region is CASSLGTGIEGYTF. In DNA form, the CDR3 reads TGTGCCAGCAGCTTAGGGACAGGGATAGAGGGCTACACCTTC.

The chain uses TRBV5-4 and TRBJ1-3; 10 positions match TRBD1. This CDR3 has 16 amino acids. Trimming took 4 bases from V and 3 from J; bases not matched to a gene: 7. Germline-derived CDR1 and CDR2 are SGHNT and YYREEE (reference sequence). Here the CDR3 DNA reads TGTGCCAGCAGCCAAGACAGGGGGCACAGTGGAAACACCATATATTTT. Amino acid sequence: CASSQDRGHSGNTIYF.

The J gene is TRBJ1-1, the V gene TRBV7-9; no reliable D call. CDR1 is SEHNR, CDR2 FQNEAQ, per germline (reference sequence). The CDR3 length is 15 residues. V was pared by 6 bases and J by 2 bases, with 16 bases between. This CDR3 is CASRPTGGPNTEAFF. CDR3 nucleotide sequence: TGTGCCAGCAGACCAACCGGAGGCCCTAACACTGAAGCTTTCTTT.

V is TRBV6-2 or TRBV6-3 and J is TRBJ1-4; a weak D match, TRBD1 (6 bases). Trimming stripped 5 bases from V and 7 bases from J, with 20 bases between. CDR1 and CDR2 (germline): MNHEY, SVGEGT. This CDR3 contains 16 residues. The CDR3 DNA sequence: TGTGCCAGCAGTCCAGGACAGCTTTTTGGTAGTGAAAAACTGTTTTTT. Translation: CASSPGQLFGSEKLFF.

This clone has just one count. The chain carries TRBV7-6 and TRBJ2-3; 8 bases line up with TRBD2. This CDR3 spans 18 amino acids. Germline-derived CDR1 and CDR2 are SGHVS and FNYEAQ. Trimming cost V 1 base and J 4 bases; bases outside gene matches: 13. The CDR3 reads CASSLGTARGGPPDTQYF. CDR3 bases: TGTGCCAGCAGCTTAGGCACGGCTCGCGGGGGGCCGCCAGATACGCAGTATTTT.

This chain links TRBV12-3 or TRBV12-4 with TRBJ1-2; D gene ambiguous. The CDR3 has 13 residues. Trimming pared 2 bases from V and 8 bases from J, leaving 12 bases between. This chain's CDR3 is CASSLLGVGGYTF. The CDR3 DNA is TGTGCCAGCAGTTTACTCGGGGTGGGAGGCTACACCTTC.

V gene TRBV5-8 combines with J gene TRBJ2-7, with D possibly matching TRBD1 (5 bases). Looked up from germline, CDR1 is SGHTS and CDR2 is YDEGEE. The CDR3 sequence is 14 residues long. The V end was cut by 2 bases, the J end by 0 bases, with 9 bases between. The CDR3 region is CASSLRQISYEQYF. The CDR3 nucleotides read TGTGCCAGCAGCTTACGACAGATCTCCTACGAGCAGTACTTC.

The chain employs TRBV7-9 and TRBJ2-3; 13 bases line up with TRBD2. Germline V gene lookup returns CDR1 SEHNR and CDR2 FQNEAQ (reference sequence). This CDR3 comprises 16 residues. V shed 5 bases and J 4 bases; nucleotides not matched to a gene: 6. The CDR3 sequence: CASSIGLAGVADTQYF. CDR3 DNA: TGTGCCAGCAGCATAGGACTAGCGGGGGTCGCAGATACGCAGTATTTT.

This chain connects TRBV19 to TRBJ2-1; 8 nucleotides line up with TRBD1. After removal of 5 bases from V and 4 bases from J, the junction contained 7 bases not matched to a gene. CDR3 size: 15 residues. Germline V lookup: CDR1 LNHDA, CDR2 SQIVND (reference sequence). The chain's CDR3 is CASSADRGGYNEQFF. As DNA, the CDR3 is TGTGCCAGTAGTGCCGACAGGGGAGGTTACAATGAGCAGTTCTTC.

A single count supports this clone. The chain carries TRBV6-2 or TRBV6-3 and TRBJ2-1; 7 bases match TRBD2. Germline CDR1 and CDR2: MNHEY and SVGEGT. The CDR3 is made up of 15 amino acids. The V segment lost 4 bases and the J segment 8 bases; nucleotides outside the gene matches: 11. The CDR3 bases are TGTGCCAGCAGTTTTACGGGAGGTCGGTTGGATGAGCAGTTCTTC. This encodes CASSFTGGRLDEQFF.

This chain uses TRBV11-2 with TRBJ2-1; D perhaps matches TRBD2 (6 bases). Trimming left V 0 bases short and J 3 bases short, with 12 bases between. CDR1 and CDR2 from the germline V gene are SGHAT and FQNNGV. The length of the CDR3 is 16 residues. The CDR3 region has the DNA TGTGCCAGCAGCTTAGATAAGCGGGCCTACTACAATGAGCAGTTCTTC. It specifies CASSLDKRAYYNEQFF. Full variable domain (remainder filled in from reference TRBV11-2 and TRBJ2-1): EAGVAQSPRYKIIEKRQSVAFWCNPISGHATLYWYQQILGQGPKLLIQFQNNGVVDDSQLPKDRFSAERLKGVDSTLKIQPAKLEDSAVYLCASSLDKRAYYNEQFFGPGTRLTVL.

The chain joins TRBV7-9 to TRBJ2-7, with D possibly being TRBD1 (7 bases). The CDR3 is made up of 13 amino acids. Trimming pared 5 bases from V and 2 bases from J, leaving 10 bases between. Per the germline V gene, CDR1 is SEHNR and CDR2 is FQNEAQ (reference sequence). The CDR3 reads CASSAGQTYEQYF. In DNA, the CDR3 is TGTGCCAGCAGCGCGGGACAGACCTACGAGCAGTACTTC.

This chain joins TRBV5-1 and TRBJ1-2, with D possibly matching TRBD1 (5 bases). From germline, CDR1 is SGHRS and CDR2 YFSETQ. Trimming removed 4 bases from V and 3 bases from J, with 13 bases in between. CDR3 size: 14 residues. CDR3 nucleotides: TGCGCCAGCAGCGTCCAGGGCGGAGACTATGGCTACACCTTC. Residues: CASSVQGGDYGYTF.

The chain combines TRBV18 with TRBJ2-3; no clear D. Trimming cost V 3 bases and J 7 bases, with 23 bases left between them. This CDR3 is built from 17 residues. Germline assignment: CDR1 KGHSH and CDR2 LQKENI. This CDR3 reads CASSPPFGISRSNTQYF. In DNA form, the CDR3 reads TGTGCCAGCTCACCCCCCTTTGGAATAAGTCGATCGAATACGCAGTATTTT.

This clone was observed once. The rearrangement uses TRBV11-2 and TRBJ1-1; D ambiguous. Looked up from germline, CDR1 is SGHAT and CDR2 is FQNNGV. V was clipped by 1 base and J by 1 base, with 10 bases between them. The CDR3 is 15 amino acids. CDR3 DNA: TGTGCCAGCAGCTTAGTTCATTCGGGGAACACTGAAGCTTTCTTT. Residues: CASSLVHSGNTEAFF. Based on the CDR3 plus reference TRBV11-2 and TRBJ1-1, the full variable domain is EAGVAQSPRYKIIEKRQSVAFWCNPISGHATLYWYQQILGQGPKLLIQFQNNGVVDDSQLPKDRFSAERLKGVDSTLKIQPAKLEDSAVYLCASSLVHSGNTEAFFGQGTRLTVV.

The sample holds one count of this clone. The V and J genes are TRBV2 and TRBJ2-2; tentatively, D is TRBD1 (7 bases). Germline V CDR1 and CDR2: SNHLY, FYNNEI. This CDR3 is 16 amino acids long. The ends were cut back, 2 bases at V and 2 bases at J, with 12 bases in the middle. The DNA of the CDR3 is TGTGCCAGCAGTGAAAATGGAGGGGGCAACACCGGGGAGCTGTTTTTT. Protein: CASSENGGGNTGELFF.

The V gene is TRBV7-2, the J gene TRBJ1-3; 7 positions agree with TRBD1. CDR1 and CDR2 (germline): SGHTA, FQGNSA. V lost 2 bases to trimming and J lost 4 bases; unmatched junction nucleotides: 8. The CDR3 is 16 residues long. Here the CDR3 reads CASSLRQGGSGNTIYF. The CDR3 nucleotides read TGTGCCAGCAGCTTACGGCAGGGGGGTTCAGGAAACACCATATATTTT.

J is TRBJ2-5 and V is TRBV4-1; 9 nucleotides line up with TRBD1. J gave up 2 bases and V 0 bases, and 10 bases lay outside the gene matches. Germline V gene sequence: CDR1 MGHRA, CDR2 YSYEKL. The CDR3 extends over 18 amino acids. The CDR3 nucleotides are TGCGCCAGCAGCCAAGATAGATTAGGGACAGGGCAACAAGAGACCCAGTACTTC. Its translation: CASSQDRLGTGQQETQYF.

This sequence joins TRBV6-5 and TRBJ1-1; no clear D. The CDR3 spans 15 residues. Germline values: CDR1 MNHEY, CDR2 SVGAGI. V was cut by 0 bases and J by 1 base, with 9 bases left in between. The CDR3 loop is CASSYSPTSNTEAFF. In nucleotides, the CDR3 is TGTGCCAGCAGTTACTCCCCGACGTCGAACACTGAAGCTTTCTTT.

V gene TRBV3-1 (or the pseudogene TRBV3-2) combines with J gene TRBJ2-7; D possibly uses TRBD1 or TRBD2 (5 bases each). V lost 5 bases to trimming and J lost 3 bases, with 11 bases between them. There are 13 residues in the CDR3. Germline CDR1 LGHDT, CDR2 YNNKEL (reference sequence). In DNA, the CDR3 is TGTGCCAGCAGCGTACCGGGGCTCTACGAGCAGTACTTC. Translating gives CASSVPGLYEQYF.

This clone has just one count. The chain is built from TRBV5-1 and TRBJ1-5; D remains ambiguous. The V gene's germline CDR1 is SGHRS and CDR2 YFSETQ. The CDR3 totals 14 residues. V shed 7 bases and J shed 2 bases, with 13 bases lying between them. CDR3 in DNA: TGCGCCAGCCCGGGGTTCTGGGGCAATCAGCCCCAGCATTTT. Translating it yields CASPGFWGNQPQHF.

This clone turned up a few times. The V and J genes are TRBV5-5 and TRBJ2-2, with 9 positions matching TRBD1. V shed 4 bases and J 7 bases; nucleotides not matched to a gene: 8. CDR1 and CDR2 (germline): SGHKS, YYEKEE (reference sequence). CDR3 length: 15 amino acids. Here the CDR3 reads CASSAWTGDDGELFF. In DNA form, the CDR3 reads TGTGCCAGCAGCGCCTGGACAGGGGACGACGGGGAGCTGTTTTTT.

The rearrangement links TRBV6-5 to TRBJ2-7, with TRBD1 matching over 7 bases. This CDR3 contains 16 residues. The germline V gene encodes CDR1 MNHEY and CDR2 SVGAGI. The ends lost 0 bases at V and 6 bases at J; junction bases unmatched: 11. As DNA, the CDR3 is TGTGCCAGCAGTTACTCCGGACAGGCCCAAGGGGTCGAGCAGTACTTC. This translates into CASSYSGQAQGVEQYF.

The rearrangement joins TRBV3-1 (or the pseudogene TRBV3-2) to TRBJ2-3; no clear D gene. V was cut by 0 bases and J by 7 bases, with 5 bases left in between. The CDR3 length is 12 residues. CDR1 and CDR2 from the germline V gene are LGHDT and YNNKEL (reference sequence). For the CDR3, the DNA is TGTGCCAGCAGCCAAGAGGGTAATACGCAGTATTTT. Translation gives CASSQEGNTQYF.

The chain couples TRBV10-3 to TRBJ1-3; D not resolved. This CDR3 is 17 amino acids long. The germline CDR1 and CDR2 sequences are ENHRY and SYGVKD. The V end lost 1 base, the J end lost 0 bases, and 13 bases lay between the germline ends. CDR3 nucleotide sequence: TGTGCCATCAGTGAGTTTGGGCTGGCTATCTCTGGAAACACCATATATTTT. Its translation is CAISEFGLAISGNTIYF.

The V and J genes are TRBV2 and TRBJ1-2; TRBD1 is a possible D gene (6 bases). V lost 6 bases and J lost 4, with 9 bases in between. The CDR3 has 12 residues. CDR1 and CDR2 (germline): SNHLY, FYNNEI. CDR3 DNA: TGTGCCAGCAGGGGGGCGGGCTATGGCTACACCTTC. This sequence encodes CASRGAGYGYTF.

The V call is TRBV7-9, the J call TRBJ1-1; TRBD1 matches 7 bases. Germline CDR1 reads SEHNR; CDR2 reads FQNEAQ (reference sequence). The CDR3 sequence is 15 residues long. V shed 5 bases and J 1 base; nucleotides not matched to a gene: 7. The CDR3 region has the DNA TGTGCCAGCAGCCCGCGACAGGGATCGAACACTGAAGCTTTCTTT. It yields the protein CASSPRQGSNTEAFF.

The chain links TRBV19 to TRBJ2-5, with 9 nucleotides matching TRBD1. The CDR3 runs to 16 residues. Trimming cost V 1 base and J 2 bases; bases outside gene matches: 5. The germline gives CDR1 LNHDA, CDR2 SQIVND (reference sequence). The CDR3, as DNA: TGTGCCAGTAGTATAGCGGGGGGACAGGGACAAGAGACCCAGTACTTC. Amino acid sequence: CASSIAGGQGQETQYF. The complete variable domain, with remaining parts taken from reference TRBV19 and TRBJ2-5, reads DGGITQSPKYLFRKEGQNVTLSCEQNLNHDAMYWYRQDPGQGLRLIYYSQIVNDFQKGDIAEGYSVSREKKESFPLTVTSAQKNPTAFYLCASSIAGGQGQETQYFGPGTRLLVL.